The clone carrying this T cell receptor (beta chain) was seen repeatedly, ten times or more. The antigen is unknown. Trimming removed 6 bases from V and 5 bases from J; junction bases left unmatched: 7. CDR3 length: 14 amino acids. Germline CDR1 is SGHTA and CDR2 is FQGNSA. This sample was taken from a study of spatial heterogeneity in lung cancer. At the level of the study: Each time, sequencing found more beta-chain sequences than alpha-chain sequences. Study conclusions and caveats: Higher tumor mutation counts went along with higher counts of expanded intratumoral alpha and beta TCRs. Numbers of ubiquitous and regional expanded TCRs tracked ubiquitous and regional nonsynonymous mutation counts, respectively.

This sample's time point: sample taken at primary tumor resection. TCRdb processed the 5' RACE reads anew with MiXCR; each CDR3 protein has one entry. The table has about 9,600 distinct CDR3 sequences, approximately 8.1% seen once. The chain employs TRBV7-2 and TRBJ2-1, with 7 bases lining up with TRBD2. This clonotype was sampled from a male donor with early-stage non-small cell lung cancer. Sequenced material: lung tumor tissue, taken at surgery. CDR3 in amino acids: CASRRDYLNNEQFF. The CDR3, as DNA: TGTGCCAGCAGGAGGGACTACCTCAACAATGAGCAGTTCTTC.